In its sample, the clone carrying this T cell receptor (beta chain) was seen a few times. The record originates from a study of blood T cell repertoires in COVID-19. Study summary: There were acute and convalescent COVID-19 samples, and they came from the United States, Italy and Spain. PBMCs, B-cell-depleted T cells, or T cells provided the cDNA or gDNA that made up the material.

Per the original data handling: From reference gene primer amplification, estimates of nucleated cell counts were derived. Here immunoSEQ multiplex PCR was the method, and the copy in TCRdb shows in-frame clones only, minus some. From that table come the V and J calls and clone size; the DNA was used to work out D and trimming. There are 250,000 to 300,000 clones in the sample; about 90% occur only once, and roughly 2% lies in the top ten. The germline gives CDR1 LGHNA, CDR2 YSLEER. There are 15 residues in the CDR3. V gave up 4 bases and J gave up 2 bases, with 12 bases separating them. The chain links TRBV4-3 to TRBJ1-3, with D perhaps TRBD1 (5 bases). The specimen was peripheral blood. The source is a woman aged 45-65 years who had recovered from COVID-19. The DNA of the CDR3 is TGCGCCAGCAGCCGGACCGGGGGGGCTGGAAACACCATATATTTT. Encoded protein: CASSRTGGAGNTIYF.